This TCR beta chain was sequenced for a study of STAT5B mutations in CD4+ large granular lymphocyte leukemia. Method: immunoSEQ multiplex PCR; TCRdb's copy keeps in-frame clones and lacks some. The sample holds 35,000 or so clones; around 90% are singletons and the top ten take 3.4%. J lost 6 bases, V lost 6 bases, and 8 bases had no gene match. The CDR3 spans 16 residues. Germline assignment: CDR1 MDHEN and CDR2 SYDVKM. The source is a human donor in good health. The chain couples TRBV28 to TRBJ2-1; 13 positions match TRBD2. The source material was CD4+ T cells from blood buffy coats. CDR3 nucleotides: TGTGCCAGCAGGCCCCCGGGACTAGCGGGAATCAATGAGCAGTTCTTC. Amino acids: CASRPPGLAGINEQFF. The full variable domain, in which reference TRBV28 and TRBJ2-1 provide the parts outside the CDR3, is DVKVTQSSRYLVKRTGEKVFLECVQDMDHENMFWYRQDPGLGLRLIYFSYDVKMKEKGDIPEGYSVSREKKERFSLILESASTNQTSMYLCASRPPGLAGINEQFFGPGTRLTVL.